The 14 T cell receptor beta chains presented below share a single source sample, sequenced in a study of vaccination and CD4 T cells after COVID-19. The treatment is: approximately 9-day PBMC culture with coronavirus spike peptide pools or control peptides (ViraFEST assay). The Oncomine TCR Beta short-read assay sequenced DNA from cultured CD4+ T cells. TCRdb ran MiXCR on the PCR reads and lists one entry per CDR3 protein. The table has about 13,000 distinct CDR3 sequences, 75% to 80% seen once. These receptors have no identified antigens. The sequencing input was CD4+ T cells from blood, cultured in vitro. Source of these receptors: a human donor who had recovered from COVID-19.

The CDR3 DNA sequence: TGCAGTGCTATCGGGACTAGCGGGGCTCAATCCTACGAGCAGTACTTC. This translates into CSAIGTSGAQSYEQYF. The chain is built from TRBV20-1 and TRBJ2-7; 13 nucleotides line up with TRBD2. The CDR3 length is 16 residues. Germline assignment: CDR1 DFQATT and CDR2 SNEGSKA (reference sequence). The junction had 7 bases not matched to a gene; V was cut back by 4 bases and J by 1 base.

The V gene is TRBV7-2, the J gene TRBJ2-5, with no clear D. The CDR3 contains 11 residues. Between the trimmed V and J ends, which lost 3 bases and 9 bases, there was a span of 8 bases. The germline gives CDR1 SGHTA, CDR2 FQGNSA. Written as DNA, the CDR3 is TGTGCCAGCAGCTTCGAGTGGGCCCAGTACTTC. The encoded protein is CASSFEWAQYF.

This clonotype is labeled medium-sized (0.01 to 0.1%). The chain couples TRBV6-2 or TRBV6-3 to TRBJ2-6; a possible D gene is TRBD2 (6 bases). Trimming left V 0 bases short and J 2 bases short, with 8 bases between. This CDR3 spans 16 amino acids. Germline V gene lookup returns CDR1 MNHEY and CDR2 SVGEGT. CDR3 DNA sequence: TGTGCCAGCAGTTACTCGAGGAGGGCTGGGGCCAACGTCCTGACTTTC. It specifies CASSYSRRAGANVLTF.

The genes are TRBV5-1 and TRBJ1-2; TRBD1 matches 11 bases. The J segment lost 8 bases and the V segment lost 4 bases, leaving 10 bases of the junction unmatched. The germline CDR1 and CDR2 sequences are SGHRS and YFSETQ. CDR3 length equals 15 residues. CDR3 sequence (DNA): TGCGCCAGCAGCCCGGGACAGGGGGGAGAGCGGGGCTACACCTTC. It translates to CASSPGQGGERGYTF.

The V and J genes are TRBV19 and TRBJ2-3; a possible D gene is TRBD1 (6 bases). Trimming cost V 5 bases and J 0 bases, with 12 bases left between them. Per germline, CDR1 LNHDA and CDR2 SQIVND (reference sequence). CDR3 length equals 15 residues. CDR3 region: CASSLDRISTDTQYF. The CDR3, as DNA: TGTGCCAGTAGTCTTGACAGGATTAGCACAGATACGCAGTATTTT.

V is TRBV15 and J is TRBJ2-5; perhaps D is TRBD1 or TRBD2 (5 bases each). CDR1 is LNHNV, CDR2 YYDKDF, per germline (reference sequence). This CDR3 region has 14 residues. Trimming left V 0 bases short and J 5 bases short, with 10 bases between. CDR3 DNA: TGTGCCACCAGCAGAGATTCGGGGCGGGAGACCCAGTACTTC. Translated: CATSRDSGRETQYF. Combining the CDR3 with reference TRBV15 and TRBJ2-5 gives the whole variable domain DAMVIQNPRYQVTQFGKPVTLSCSQTLNHNVMYWYQQKSSQAPKLLFHYYDKDFNNEADTPDNFQSRRPNTSFCFLDIRSPGLGDTAMYLCATSRDSGRETQYFGPGTRLLVL.

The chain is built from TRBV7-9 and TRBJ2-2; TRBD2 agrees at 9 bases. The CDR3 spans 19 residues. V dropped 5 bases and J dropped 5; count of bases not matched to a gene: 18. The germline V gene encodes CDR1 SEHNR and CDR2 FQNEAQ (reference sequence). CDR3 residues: CASSQHAGLAGIPTGELFF. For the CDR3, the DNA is TGTGCCAGCAGCCAACACGCGGGCCTAGCGGGAATACCAACCGGGGAGCTGTTTTTT.

The CDR3 is CSARGSARNEKLFF. In DNA form, the CDR3 reads TGCAGTGCTAGAGGATCGGCCCGTAATGAAAAACTGTTTTTT. The chain combines TRBV20-1 with TRBJ1-4, with D uncertain. Trimming took 1 base from V and 4 from J, leaving 10 bases between them. The germline V gene has CDR1 DFQATT and CDR2 SNEGSKA (reference sequence). The CDR3 is 14 residues long.

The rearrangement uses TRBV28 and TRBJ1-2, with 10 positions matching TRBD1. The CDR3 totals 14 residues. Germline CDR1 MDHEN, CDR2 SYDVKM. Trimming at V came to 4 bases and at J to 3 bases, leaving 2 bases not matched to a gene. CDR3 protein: CASSSGQGYYGYTF. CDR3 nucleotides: TGTGCCAGCAGTTCGGGACAGGGGTACTATGGCTACACCTTC.

CDR3 bases: TGTGCCAGCAGCTTAGGGAGGCAGGGCCGTGGCTATGGCTACACCTTC. Translated, it gives CASSLGRQGRGYGYTF. The gene calls are TRBV7-2 and TRBJ1-2; possible D gene TRBD1, 5 bases. Germline-derived CDR1 and CDR2 are SGHTA and FQGNSA. The CDR3 totals 16 residues. Trimming pared 1 base from V and 4 bases from J, leaving 16 bases between.

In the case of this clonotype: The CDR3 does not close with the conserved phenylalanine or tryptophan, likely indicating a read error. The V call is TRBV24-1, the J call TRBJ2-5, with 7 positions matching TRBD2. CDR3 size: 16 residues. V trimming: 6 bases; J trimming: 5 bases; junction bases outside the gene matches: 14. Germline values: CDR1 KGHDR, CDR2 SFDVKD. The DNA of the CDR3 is TGTGCCACCAGTTCAGACTTGGCGGGAGCCGGGGAGACCCAGTACCTC. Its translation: CATSSDLAGAGETQYL.

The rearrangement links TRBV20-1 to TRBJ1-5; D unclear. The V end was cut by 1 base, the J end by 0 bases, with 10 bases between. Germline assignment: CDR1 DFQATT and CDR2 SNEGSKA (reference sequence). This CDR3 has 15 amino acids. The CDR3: CSARAAGYSNQPQHF. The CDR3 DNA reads TGCAGTGCTAGAGCCGCGGGGTATAGCAATCAGCCCCAGCATTTT.

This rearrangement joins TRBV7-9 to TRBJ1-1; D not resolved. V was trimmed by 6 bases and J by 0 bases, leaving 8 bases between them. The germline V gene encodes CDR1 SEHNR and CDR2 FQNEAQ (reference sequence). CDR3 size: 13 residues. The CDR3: CASSRSVNTEAFF. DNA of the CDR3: TGTGCCAGCAGTCGGAGTGTGAACACTGAAGCTTTCTTT.

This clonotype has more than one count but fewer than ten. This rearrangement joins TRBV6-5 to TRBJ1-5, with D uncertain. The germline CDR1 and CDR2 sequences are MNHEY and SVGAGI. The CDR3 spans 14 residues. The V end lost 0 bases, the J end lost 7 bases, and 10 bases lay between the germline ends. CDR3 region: CASSYSGGEQPQHF. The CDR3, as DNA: TGTGCCAGCAGTTACTCTGGCGGGGAACAGCCCCAGCATTTT.